The 19 T cell receptor beta chains listed next were all sequenced from one sample in a study of blood T cells in healthy people across ages (dated by TCRdb to between 2015 and 2016). The library came from 5' RACE. This sample was sequenced with an Illumina HiSeq 2500. A second PCR of about 6 to 11 cycles was run with a J-beta primer mix and a sample-barcoded 5' primer. TCRdb reprocessing: public reads trimmed at Q25 with fastp, clones called with MiXCR, in-frame beta chains kept. CDR3 protein sequences are deduplicated, and each keeps its most common genes and DNA. Within this sample are about 1.4 million distinct CDR3 sequences, with almost 60% of them counted one time only. Over 5% of the sample goes to the ten largest clones. Sequenced material: blood. These TCRs come from a man aged 18 to 30 in good health.

The sample holds many counts of this clonotype. The CDR3 sequence is CASSQGGENEQFF. CDR3 in DNA: TGCGCCAGCAGCCAAGGGGGTGAGAATGAGCAGTTCTTC. The chain has TRBV4-3 and TRBJ2-1; D unresolved. V lost 1 base, J lost 7 bases, and 8 bases lay in between. The CDR3 has 13 amino acids. CDR1 is LGHNA, CDR2 YSLEER, per germline.

CDR3 nucleotides: TGTGCCAGCAGCACGGGACAGGGAATTCAGTACTTC. It translates to CASSTGQGIQYF. The chain has TRBV7-2 and TRBJ2-4; 9 nucleotides agree with TRBD1. The CDR3 is made up of 12 amino acids. V gave up 5 bases and J gave up 10 bases; unmatched junction bases: 3. CDR1 and CDR2 from the germline V gene are SGHTA and FQGNSA.

Of note for this clonotype: The junction differs from germline at one of its ends, possibly a read error. The rearrangement uses TRBV10-2 and TRBJ2-7; a possible D gene is TRBD1 (6 bases). The CDR3 length is 14 residues. Per the germline V gene, CDR1 is WSHSY and CDR2 is SAAADI. The CDR3 DNA reads as TGCGCCAGCAGTGAGTCGGGCAGGGGATACGGGCAGTACTTC. Translated, it gives CASSESGRGYGQYF.

This chain's CDR3 is CASSTGTKGHEQYF. The CDR3 DNA is TGTGCCAGCAGCACCGGGACAAAAGGCCACGAGCAGTACTTC. The chain uses TRBV7-9 and TRBJ2-5; tentatively, D is TRBD1 (6 bases). TRBJ2-7 explains the end of the DNA better; the J call may be wrong. CDR1 is SEHNR, CDR2 FQNEAQ, per germline (reference sequence). The CDR3 contains 14 residues.

The chain is built from TRBV27 and TRBJ2-7; TRBD2 matches at 11 bases. The last part of the DNA fits TRBJ2-5 better; the J call may be wrong. The germline gives CDR1 MNHEY, CDR2 SMNVEV (reference sequence). This CDR3 comprises 17 residues. CDR3 coding DNA: TGTGCCAGCAGTATACTAGCGGGAGCGGGATTTCGAGAGACCCAGTACTTC. Amino acid sequence: CASSILAGAGFRETQYF.

The rearrangement joins TRBV10-3 to TRBJ2-5; tentatively, D is TRBD2 (6 bases). The V gene lost 0 bases and the J gene lost 1 base, with 9 bases spanning the gap. The CDR3 runs 15 residues. Looked up from germline, CDR1 is ENHRY and CDR2 is SYGVKD. CDR3 DNA: TGTGCCATCAGTGAGTCGATAGCGGTCCAAGAGACCCAGTACTTC. Translation: CAISESIAVQETQYF.

The V and J genes are TRBV12-3 or TRBV12-4 and TRBJ2-1; D may be TRBD2 (6 bases). V lost 5 bases and J 2 bases, leaving 13 bases between the germline ends. CDR3 size: 15 residues. The CDR3 DNA reads TGTGCCAGCAGTCCAGCGGGTTTCGCCTACAATGAGCAGTTCTTC. As protein: CASSPAGFAYNEQFF.

J is TRBJ2-5 and V is TRBV20-1, with 7 bases lining up with TRBD1. CDR3 length: 16 residues. Germline CDR1 and CDR2: DFQATT and SNEGSKA (reference sequence). The junction had 11 bases not matched to a gene; V was cut back by 0 bases and J by 4 bases. The CDR3 sequence: CSARDSRQGRGETQYF. CDR3 sequence (DNA): TGCAGTGCTAGAGATTCGCGACAGGGTCGCGGAGAGACCCAGTACTTC.

This clonotype has only one observation. CDR3 nucleotides: TGTGCCAGCAGTTTCAACACCCTATCAGACACCGGGGAGCTGTTTTTT. It is translated as CASSFNTLSDTGELFF. The gene calls are TRBV6-5 and TRBJ2-2; unclear D gene. This CDR3 contains 16 residues. The V gene lost 4 bases and the J gene lost 3 bases, with 15 bases spanning the gap. Germline V gives CDR1 MNHEY, CDR2 SVGAGI.

The chain joins TRBV7-2 to TRBJ2-3; 14 bases align to TRBD2. Germline V gene sequence: CDR1 SGHTA, CDR2 FQGNSA. The trim removed 6 bases at V and 7 bases at J, leaving 6 bases unmatched. The CDR3 consists of 15 residues. DNA for the CDR3: TGTGCCAGCAGGCCGACTAGCGGGGGGGGATATACGCAGTATTTT. This sequence encodes CASRPTSGGGYTQYF.

This clonotype has just a few counts. The V call is TRBV12-3 or TRBV12-4, the J call TRBJ1-5; TRBD1 is a possible D gene (6 bases). V was clipped by 7 bases and J by 7 bases, with 11 bases between them. This CDR3 contains 12 residues. The CDR3 region has the DNA TGTGCCAGCACGGTGGGGGCCCAGCCCCAGCATTTT. Translating it yields CASTVGAQPQHF.

J is TRBJ2-3 and V is TRBV15; TRBD1 or TRBD2 may be the D gene (6 bases each). Germline CDR1 and CDR2: LNHNV and YYDKDF (reference sequence). The CDR3 covers 14 residues. V was cut by 9 bases and J by 0 bases, with 13 bases left in between. In nucleotides, the CDR3 is TGTGCCACAGGGGGGTGGTCTAGCACAGATACGCAGTATTTT. It codes for CATGGWSSTDTQYF.

The chain recombines TRBV15 with TRBJ1-2; D remains unclear. Trimming took off 0 bases at V and 0 bases at J, with 8 bases between the two ends. The CDR3 sequence is 15 residues long. Germline CDR1 is LNHNV and CDR2 is YYDKDF (reference sequence). CDR3 DNA sequence: TGTGCCACCAGCAGAGACACGGGCGCTAACTATGGCTACACCTTC. It specifies CATSRDTGANYGYTF. The whole variable domain, filled in from reference TRBV15 and TRBJ1-2, reads DAMVIQNPRYQVTQFGKPVTLSCSQTLNHNVMYWYQQKSSQAPKLLFHYYDKDFNNEADTPDNFQSRRPNTSFCFLDIRSPGLGDTAMYLCATSRDTGANYGYTFGSGTRLTVV.

The V call is TRBV20-1, the J call TRBJ2-3, with TRBD1 identical over 9 bases. The CDR3 is 14 residues long. Germline loops: CDR1 DFQATT, CDR2 SNEGSKA (reference sequence). V lost 1 base to trimming and J lost 4 bases; unmatched junction nucleotides: 3. The CDR3 is CSARGDREPDTQYF. CDR3 coding DNA: TGCAGTGCTAGAGGGGACAGGGAGCCAGATACGCAGTATTTT.

This chain uses TRBV5-4 with TRBJ2-3; TRBD2 might be the D (6 bases). Per the germline V gene, CDR1 is SGHNT and CDR2 is YYREEE (reference sequence). Trimming pared 1 base from V and 4 bases from J, leaving 13 bases between. This CDR3 comprises 15 residues. CDR3 sequence (DNA): TGTGCCAGCAGCTTGTATTGGTCTAGCGCAGATACGCAGTATTTT. This sequence encodes CASSLYWSSADTQYF.

The chain has TRBV6-2 or TRBV6-3 and TRBJ2-7, with D perhaps matching TRBD1 or TRBD2 (5 bases each). This CDR3 contains 18 residues. CDR1 and CDR2 (germline): MNHEY, SVGEGT. The V gene lost 2 bases and the J gene lost 0 bases, with 20 bases spanning the gap. CDR3 nucleotides: TGTGCCAGCAGTTACCCCAGTTTCCCGGGGACCAGCTCCTACGAGCAGTACTTC. This translates into CASSYPSFPGTSSYEQYF.

This clonotype occurred once. The chain employs TRBV4-3 and TRBJ1-2, with TRBD1 matching over 7 bases. There are 18 residues in the CDR3. V was clipped by 1 base and J by 1 base; unmatched bases: 12. Germline V gene lookup returns CDR1 LGHNA and CDR2 YSLEER. This CDR3 reads CASSQVRAGGFLNYGYTF. DNA of the CDR3: TGCGCCAGCAGCCAAGTTCGCGCAGGGGGATTTCTTAACTATGGCTACACCTTC.

This clonotype occurred a few times. This chain links TRBV5-6 with TRBJ1-1, with TRBD1 matching over 8 bases. The V gene's germline CDR1 is SGHDT and CDR2 YYEEEE. J gave up 0 bases and V 2 bases, and 3 bases lay outside the gene matches. The CDR3 sequence is 15 residues long. CDR3 nucleotide sequence: TGTGCCAGCAGCTTACGGACAGGGCTGAACACTGAAGCTTTCTTT. Translated, it gives CASSLRTGLNTEAFF.

The gene calls are TRBV5-1 and TRBJ2-7; D might be TRBD1 (6 bases). The CDR3 is 13 residues long. From germline, CDR1 is SGHRS and CDR2 YFSETQ. V dropped 5 bases and J dropped 4 bases, with 13 bases sitting between them. CDR3 coding DNA: TGCGCCAGCAGGAGGGGGACCGAGTACGAGCAGTACTTC. This translates into CASRRGTEYEQYF.